The rows below give T cell receptor beta chains drawn from one sample of a study of Graves' ophthalmopathy and Graves' hyperthyroidism. Each CDR3 protein gets one entry after TCRdb re-called the multiplex PCR reads with MiXCR. The data show 650,000 to 800,000 distinct CDR3 sequences, more than 40% seen once. The sequenced material came from peripheral blood. All receptors derive from an adult man with Graves' ophthalmopathy. The CDR3 runs from the conserved cysteine through the conserved F or W. The order of the fields is clone size, D gene, V gene, J gene, CDR3 protein, CDR3 DNA. A D gene is named only where the DNA matches it firmly. Size is omitted from some rows. Given values are once, few, many or a class for expanded clones.

abundance: many
d_gene: -
v_gene: TRBV20-1
j_gene: TRBJ1-1
CDR3aa: CSAREPSWDTEAFF
CDR3nt: TGCAGTGCTAGAGAGCCCTCCTGGGACACTGAAGCTTTCTTT

abundance: -
d_gene: TRBD1
v_gene: TRBV29-1
j_gene: TRBJ2-5
CDR3aa: CSIRQGIETQYF
CDR3nt: TGCAGTATTCGACAGGGCATAGAGACCCAGTACTTC

abundance: -
d_gene: -
v_gene: TRBV10-3
j_gene: TRBJ1-2
CDR3aa: CAISERAVYGYTF
CDR3nt: TGTGCCATCAGTGAGCGGGCAGTCTATGGCTACACCTTC

abundance: many
d_gene: TRBD1
v_gene: TRBV7-9
j_gene: TRBJ1-1
CDR3aa: CASSHRGTNTEAFF
CDR3nt: TGTGCCAGCAGCCACAGGGGGACGAACACTGAAGCTTTCTTT

abundance: few
d_gene: -
v_gene: TRBV7-9
j_gene: TRBJ2-5
CDR3aa: CASSPARGETQYF
CDR3nt: TGTGCCAGCAGCCCCGCACGGGGGGAGACCCAGTACTTC

abundance: -
d_gene: -
v_gene: TRBV13
j_gene: TRBJ1-1
CDR3aa: CASSLTERGGTEAFF
CDR3nt: TGTGCCAGCTCACTAACGGAGCGAGGGGGCACTGAAGCTTTCTTT

abundance: few
d_gene: -
v_gene: TRBV13
j_gene: TRBJ2-2
CDR3aa: CASSLVPGLYTGELFF
CDR3nt: TGTGCCAGCAGCTTAGTCCCGGGGCTCTACACCGGGGAGCTGTTTTTT

abundance: many
d_gene: -
v_gene: TRBV12-3/TRBV12-4
j_gene: TRBJ1-1
CDR3aa: CASSSRTRVTEAFF
CDR3nt: TGTGCCAGCAGTTCGAGGACCCGGGTAACTGAAGCTTTCTTT

abundance: many
d_gene: TRBD1
v_gene: TRBV29-1
j_gene: TRBJ2-5
CDR3aa: CSVELQGETQYF
CDR3nt: TGCAGCGTTGAGTTACAGGGGGAGACCCAGTACTTC

abundance: -
d_gene: TRBD1
v_gene: TRBV15
j_gene: TRBJ2-7
CDR3aa: CATRDREVPFGQVAYEQYF
CDR3nt: TGTGCCACCCGGGACAGGGAGGTGCCCTTCGGACAGGTCGCCTACGAGCAGTACTTC

abundance: -
d_gene: -
v_gene: TRBV29-1
j_gene: TRBJ1-2
CDR3aa: CSAKPGTSGSGYTF
CDR3nt: TGCAGCGCCAAACCCGGGACTAGCGGGAGTGGCTACACCTTC

abundance: few
d_gene: TRBD1
v_gene: TRBV9
j_gene: TRBJ1-3
CDR3aa: CASSVGAGTGVSGNTIYF
CDR3nt: TGTGCCAGCAGCGTAGGGGCCGGGACAGGGGTCTCTGGAAACACCATATATTTT

abundance: -
d_gene: TRBD2
v_gene: TRBV2
j_gene: TRBJ2-7
CDR3aa: CASRPSGAYEQYF
CDR3nt: TGTGCCTCCAGGCCTAGCGGGGCCTACGAGCAGTACTTC

abundance: many
d_gene: -
v_gene: TRBV20-1
j_gene: TRBJ1-5
CDR3aa: CSARYGAEGQPQHF
CDR3nt: TGCAGTGCCCGCTATGGGGCGGAAGGTCAGCCCCAGCATTTT

abundance: many
d_gene: TRBD1
v_gene: TRBV7-8
j_gene: TRBJ2-6
CDR3aa: CASSHVVGQEYSGANVLTF
CDR3nt: TGTGCCAGCAGTCACGTAGTGGGACAGGAGTACTCTGGGGCCAACGTCCTGACTTTC

abundance: many
d_gene: -
v_gene: TRBV7-3
j_gene: TRBJ1-5
CDR3aa: CASSLTGGQPQHF
CDR3nt: TGTGCCAGCAGCTTAACCGGGGGCCAGCCCCAGCATTTT

abundance: -
d_gene: TRBD1
v_gene: TRBV5-1
j_gene: TRBJ1-2
CDR3aa: CASSSPPPGQGAHGYTF
CDR3nt: TGCGCCAGCAGCAGCCCACCCCCGGGACAGGGGGCACATGGCTACACCTTC

abundance: many
d_gene: -
v_gene: TRBV7-3
j_gene: TRBJ2-6
CDR3aa: CASSPRASGANVLTF
CDR3nt: TGTGCCAGCAGCCCCCGGGCGTCTGGGGCCAACGTCCTGACTTTC

abundance: many
d_gene: -
v_gene: TRBV12-3/TRBV12-4
j_gene: TRBJ1-2
CDR3aa: CASSFRVNYGYTF
CDR3nt: TGTGCCAGCAGTTTTCGGGTCAACTATGGCTACACCTTC

abundance: -
d_gene: TRBD1
v_gene: TRBV7-9
j_gene: TRBJ2-2
CDR3aa: CASSSGQGETGELFF
CDR3nt: TGTGCCAGCAGCTCCGGACAGGGCGAGACCGGGGAGCTGTTTTTT

abundance: -
d_gene: TRBD1
v_gene: TRBV29-1
j_gene: TRBJ1-2
CDR3aa: CSVWDRVSDGYTF
CDR3nt: TGCAGCGTGTGGGACAGGGTATCGGATGGCTACACCTTC

abundance: -
d_gene: -
v_gene: TRBV2
j_gene: TRBJ1-5
CDR3aa: CASSEAQGGDQPQHF
CDR3nt: TGTGCCAGCAGTGAAGCGCAGGGAGGCGATCAGCCCCAGCATTTT

abundance: -
d_gene: TRBD1
v_gene: TRBV29-1
j_gene: TRBJ1-2
CDR3aa: CSVENRDRENGYTF
CDR3nt: TGCAGCGTGGAGAACCGGGACAGGGAAAATGGCTACACCTTC

abundance: few
d_gene: -
v_gene: TRBV12-3/TRBV12-4
j_gene: TRBJ1-5
CDR3aa: CASTSMVNQPQHF
CDR3nt: TGTGCCAGCACTAGTATGGTCAATCAGCCCCAGCATTTT

abundance: many
d_gene: -
v_gene: TRBV29-1
j_gene: TRBJ2-5
CDR3aa: CSVPRTDQETQYF
CDR3nt: TGCAGCGTTCCCAGGACTGACCAAGAGACCCAGTACTTC

abundance: -
d_gene: -
v_gene: TRBV25-1
j_gene: TRBJ1-4
CDR3aa: CASSVTGRHNEKLFF
CDR3nt: TGTGCCAGCAGTGTAACGGGACGGCATAATGAAAAACTGTTTTTT

abundance: few
d_gene: -
v_gene: TRBV9
j_gene: TRBJ1-4
CDR3aa: CASSVGVGETNEKLFF
CDR3nt: TGTGCCAGCAGCGTAGGAGTAGGGGAAACTAATGAAAAACTGTTTTTT

abundance: many
d_gene: TRBD1
v_gene: TRBV7-3
j_gene: TRBJ1-2
CDR3aa: CASSLRQGDGYTF
CDR3nt: TGTGCCAGCAGCCTTAGACAGGGCGATGGCTACACCTTC

abundance: -
d_gene: -
v_gene: TRBV24-1
j_gene: TRBJ1-5
CDR3aa: CATSDLKRASGLLETQHF
CDR3nt: TGTGCCACCAGTGATTTGAAGAGGGCTAGCGGGCTTTTGGAGACCCAGCATTTT

abundance: few
d_gene: -
v_gene: TRBV7-6
j_gene: TRBJ2-7
CDR3aa: CASSPGEQYF
CDR3nt: TGTGCCAGCAGTCCCGGTGAGCAGTACTTC

abundance: few
d_gene: TRBD1
v_gene: TRBV5-1
j_gene: TRBJ2-7
CDR3aa: CASSLGQGLIYEQYF
CDR3nt: TGCGCCAGCAGCTTGGGACAGGGGCTCATCTACGAGCAGTACTTC

abundance: -
d_gene: -
v_gene: TRBV12-3/TRBV12-4
j_gene: TRBJ1-4
CDR3aa: CASGSGDGNEKLFF
CDR3nt: TGTGCTAGTGGTTCGGGGGACGGTAATGAAAAACTGTTTTTT

abundance: few
d_gene: -
v_gene: TRBV25-1
j_gene: TRBJ2-3
CDR3aa: CASSESGEVTGADTQYF
CDR3nt: TGTGCCAGCAGTGAATCCGGGGAAGTTACGGGGGCAGATACGCAGTATTTT

abundance: -
d_gene: -
v_gene: TRBV2
j_gene: TRBJ2-1
CDR3aa: CASDQGRNNEQFF
CDR3nt: TGTGCTTCAGACCAGGGACGTAACAATGAGCAGTTCTTC

abundance: few
d_gene: TRBD1
v_gene: TRBV6-6
j_gene: TRBJ2-2
CDR3aa: CASKWGGQGSGELFF
CDR3nt: TGTGCCAGCAAGTGGGGGGGACAGGGGTCCGGGGAGCTGTTTTTT

abundance: -
d_gene: TRBD1
v_gene: TRBV7-9
j_gene: TRBJ2-2
CDR3aa: CASSSARDRGGELFF
CDR3nt: TGTGCCAGCAGCTCCGCCCGGGACAGGGGAGGGGAGCTGTTTTTT

abundance: many
d_gene: -
v_gene: TRBV29-1
j_gene: TRBJ1-2
CDR3aa: CSVRLGSPYGYTF
CDR3nt: TGCAGCGTTCGTTTGGGAAGCCCCTATGGCTACACCTTC

abundance: -
d_gene: TRBD2
v_gene: TRBV20-1
j_gene: TRBJ2-7
CDR3aa: CSARPSTYREGPYVQYF
CDR3nt: TGCAGTGCTAGGCCGAGCACATATCGGGAGGGCCCCTACGTGCAGTACTTC

abundance: -
d_gene: TRBD1
v_gene: TRBV10-3
j_gene: TRBJ2-7
CDR3aa: CAIRMDRGTYNEQYF
CDR3nt: TGTGCCATCAGGATGGACAGGGGGACCTACAATGAGCAGTACTTC

abundance: few
d_gene: -
v_gene: TRBV7-9
j_gene: TRBJ2-7
CDR3aa: CASSPAGAGTEQYF
CDR3nt: TGTGCCAGCAGTCCAGCCGGGGCCGGGACCGAGCAGTACTTC

abundance: -
d_gene: -
v_gene: TRBV11-3
j_gene: TRBJ1-6
CDR3aa: CASSNRQTSSYNSPLHF
CDR3nt: TGTGCCAGCAGCAACCGACAGACGAGCTCCTATAATTCACCCCTCCACTTT

abundance: many
d_gene: -
v_gene: TRBV5-1
j_gene: TRBJ1-4
CDR3aa: CASSSPGHGEKLFF
CDR3nt: TGCGCCAGCAGCTCCCCAGGACACGGCGAAAAACTGTTTTTT

abundance: many
d_gene: TRBD1
v_gene: TRBV6-1
j_gene: TRBJ1-6
CDR3aa: CASRPLGTGNSPLHF
CDR3nt: TGTGCCAGCAGACCCCTCGGGACAGGGAATTCACCCCTCCACTTT

abundance: -
d_gene: TRBD1
v_gene: TRBV12-3/TRBV12-4
j_gene: TRBJ1-2
CDR3aa: CASSPGQGAAGYTF
CDR3nt: TGTGCCAGCTCACCGGGACAGGGGGCAGCTGGCTACACCTTC

abundance: many
d_gene: -
v_gene: TRBV19
j_gene: TRBJ1-5
CDR3aa: CASSIDRENQPQHF
CDR3nt: TGTGCCAGTAGTATAGATCGAGAAAATCAGCCCCAGCATTTT

abundance: many
d_gene: TRBD1
v_gene: TRBV20-1
j_gene: TRBJ1-2
CDR3aa: CSARAGQGTGYTF
CDR3nt: TGCAGTGCTAGAGCGGGACAGGGTACTGGCTACACCTTC

abundance: many
d_gene: TRBD1
v_gene: TRBV4-2
j_gene: TRBJ1-6
CDR3aa: CASSQSRGGSNSPLHF
CDR3nt: TGTGCCAGCAGCCAATCTAGAGGGGGCAGTAATTCACCCCTCCACTTT

abundance: many
d_gene: TRBD2
v_gene: TRBV9
j_gene: TRBJ2-7
CDR3aa: CASSPRSLAGPYEQYF
CDR3nt: TGTGCCAGCAGCCCAAGAAGTTTAGCGGGTCCCTACGAGCAGTACTTC

abundance: many
d_gene: TRBD2
v_gene: TRBV7-8
j_gene: TRBJ2-1
CDR3aa: CASSLKGSGGDEQFF
CDR3nt: TGTGCCAGCAGCTTAAAGGGTAGCGGGGGCGATGAGCAGTTCTTC

abundance: many
d_gene: TRBD1
v_gene: TRBV25-1
j_gene: TRBJ1-4
CDR3aa: CASSEFGRGVQKLFF
CDR3nt: TGTGCCAGCAGTGAATTTGGCAGGGGGGTTCAAAAACTGTTTTTT

abundance: -
d_gene: -
v_gene: TRBV29-1
j_gene: TRBJ2-7
CDR3aa: CSVETGAGELYF
CDR3nt: TGCAGCGTTGAAACAGGCGCCGGGGAGCTGTACTTC

abundance: -
d_gene: TRBD1
v_gene: TRBV10-3
j_gene: TRBJ1-2
CDR3aa: CAIIGDRGAGEYGYTF
CDR3nt: TGTGCCATCATCGGCGACAGGGGCGCGGGGGAGTATGGCTACACCTTC

abundance: -
d_gene: -
v_gene: TRBV10-2
j_gene: TRBJ1-2
CDR3aa: CASWDSGTEGGYTF
CDR3nt: TGCGCCAGCTGGGACTCCGGGACTGAGGGTGGCTACACCTTC

abundance: many
d_gene: -
v_gene: TRBV5-5
j_gene: TRBJ1-1
CDR3aa: CASSLWGLGTEAFF
CDR3nt: TGTGCCAGCAGCTTGTGGGGCTTGGGCACTGAAGCTTTCTTT

abundance: many
d_gene: TRBD1
v_gene: TRBV7-9
j_gene: TRBJ1-1
CDR3aa: CASSLPGQGTEAFF
CDR3nt: TGTGCCAGCAGCTTACCGGGACAGGGCACTGAAGCTTTCTTT

abundance: once
d_gene: TRBD2
v_gene: TRBV10-2
j_gene: TRBJ2-3
CDR3aa: CASSPGTSGSGSDTQYF
CDR3nt: TGCGCCAGCAGTCCTGGGACTAGCGGGAGTGGGTCAGATACGCAGTATTTT

abundance: many
d_gene: TRBD1
v_gene: TRBV9
j_gene: TRBJ1-5
CDR3aa: CASSQQGVYNQPQHF
CDR3nt: TGTGCCAGCAGCCAACAGGGGGTCTACAATCAGCCCCAGCATTTT